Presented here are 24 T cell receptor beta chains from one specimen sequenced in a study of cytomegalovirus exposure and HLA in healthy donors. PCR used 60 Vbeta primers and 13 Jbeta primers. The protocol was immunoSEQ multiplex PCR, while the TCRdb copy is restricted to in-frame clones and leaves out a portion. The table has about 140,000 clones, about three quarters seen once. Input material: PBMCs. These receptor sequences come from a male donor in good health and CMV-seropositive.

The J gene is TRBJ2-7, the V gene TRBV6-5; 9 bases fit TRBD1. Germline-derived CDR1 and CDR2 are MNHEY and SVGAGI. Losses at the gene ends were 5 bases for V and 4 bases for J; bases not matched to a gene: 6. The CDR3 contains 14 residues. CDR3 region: CASSPGTGKYEQYF. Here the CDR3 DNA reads TGTGCCAGCAGTCCCGGGACAGGGAAGTACGAGCAGTACTTC.

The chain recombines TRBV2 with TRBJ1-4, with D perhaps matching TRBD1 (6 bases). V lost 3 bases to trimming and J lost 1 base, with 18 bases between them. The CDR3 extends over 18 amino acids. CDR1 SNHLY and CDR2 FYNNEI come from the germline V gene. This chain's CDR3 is CASSDPPSTGKTNEKLFF. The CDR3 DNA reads TGTGCCAGCAGTGATCCCCCCTCAACAGGGAAAACTAATGAAAAACTGTTTTTT.

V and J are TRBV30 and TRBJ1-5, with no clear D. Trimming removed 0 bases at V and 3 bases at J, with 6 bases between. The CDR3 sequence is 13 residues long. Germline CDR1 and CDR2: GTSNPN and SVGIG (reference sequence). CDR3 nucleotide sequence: TGTGCCTGGAGTGTTACAGACAATCAGCCCCAGCATTTT. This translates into CAWSVTDNQPQHF.

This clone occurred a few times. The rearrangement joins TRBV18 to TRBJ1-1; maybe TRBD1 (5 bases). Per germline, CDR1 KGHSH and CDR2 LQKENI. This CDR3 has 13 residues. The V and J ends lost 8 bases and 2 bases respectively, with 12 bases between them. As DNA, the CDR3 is TGTGCCAGCGAGCTACAGGAAAACACTGAAGCTTTCTTT. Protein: CASELQENTEAFF.

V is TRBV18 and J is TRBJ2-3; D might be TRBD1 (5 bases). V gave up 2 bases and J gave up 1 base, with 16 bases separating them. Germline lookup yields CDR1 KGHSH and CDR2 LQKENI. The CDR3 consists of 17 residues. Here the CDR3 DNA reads TGTGCCAGCTCACCAAATGAAGGCAGGGCTGGCACAGATACGCAGTATTTT. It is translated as CASSPNEGRAGTDTQYF.

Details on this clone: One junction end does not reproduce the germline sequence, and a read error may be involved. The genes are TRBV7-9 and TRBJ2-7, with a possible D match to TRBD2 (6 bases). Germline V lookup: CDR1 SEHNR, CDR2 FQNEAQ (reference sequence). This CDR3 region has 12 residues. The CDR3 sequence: CTSSIDAGEQYF. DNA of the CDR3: TGTACCAGCAGTATCGACGCGGGAGAGCAGTACTTC. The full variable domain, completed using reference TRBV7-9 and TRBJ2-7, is DTGVSQNPRHKITKRGQNVTFRCDPISEHNRLYWYRQTLGQGPEFLTYFQNEAQLEKSRLLSDRFSAERPKGSFSTLEIQRTEQGDSAMYLCTSSIDAGEQYFGPGTRLTVT.

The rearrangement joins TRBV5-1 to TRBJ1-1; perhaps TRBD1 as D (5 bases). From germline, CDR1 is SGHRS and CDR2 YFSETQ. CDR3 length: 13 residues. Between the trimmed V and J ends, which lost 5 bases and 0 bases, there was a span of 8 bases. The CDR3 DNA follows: TGCGCCAGCAGGGGGCAGGTGAACACTGAAGCTTTCTTT. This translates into CASRGQVNTEAFF.

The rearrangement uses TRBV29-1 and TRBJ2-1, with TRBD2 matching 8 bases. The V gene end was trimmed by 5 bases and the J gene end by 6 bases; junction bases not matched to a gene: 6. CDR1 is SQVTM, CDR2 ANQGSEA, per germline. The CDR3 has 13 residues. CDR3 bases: TGCAGCGTTTTGATAGCGGGACGCAATGAGCAGTTCTTC. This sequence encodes CSVLIAGRNEQFF.

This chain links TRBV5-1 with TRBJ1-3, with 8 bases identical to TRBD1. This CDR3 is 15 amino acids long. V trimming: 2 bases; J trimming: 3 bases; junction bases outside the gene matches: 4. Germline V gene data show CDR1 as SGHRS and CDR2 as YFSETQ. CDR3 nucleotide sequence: TGCGCCAGCAGCTTACAGGGGGGGGGTGGAAACACCATATATTTT. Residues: CASSLQGGGGNTIYF. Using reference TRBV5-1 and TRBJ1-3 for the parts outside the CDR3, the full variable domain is KAGVTQTPRYLIKTRGQQVTLSCSPISGHRSVSWYQQTPGQGLQFLFEYFSETQRNKGNFPGRFSGRQFSNSRSEMNVSTLELGDSALYLCASSLQGGGGNTIYFGEGSWLTVV.

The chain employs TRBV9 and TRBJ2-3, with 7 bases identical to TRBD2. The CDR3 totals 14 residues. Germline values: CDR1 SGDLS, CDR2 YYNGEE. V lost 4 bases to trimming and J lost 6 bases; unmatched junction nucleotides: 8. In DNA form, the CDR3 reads TGTGCCAGCAGCCTGCTAGCGGAACGGGATACGCAGTATTTT. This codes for CASSLLAERDTQYF.

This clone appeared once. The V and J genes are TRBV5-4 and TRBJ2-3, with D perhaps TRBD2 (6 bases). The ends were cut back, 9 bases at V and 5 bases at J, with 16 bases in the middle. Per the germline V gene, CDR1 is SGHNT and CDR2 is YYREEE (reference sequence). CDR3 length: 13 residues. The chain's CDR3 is CATGTVTQDTQYF. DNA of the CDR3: TGTGCCACCGGGACTGTCACCCAAGATACGCAGTATTTT.

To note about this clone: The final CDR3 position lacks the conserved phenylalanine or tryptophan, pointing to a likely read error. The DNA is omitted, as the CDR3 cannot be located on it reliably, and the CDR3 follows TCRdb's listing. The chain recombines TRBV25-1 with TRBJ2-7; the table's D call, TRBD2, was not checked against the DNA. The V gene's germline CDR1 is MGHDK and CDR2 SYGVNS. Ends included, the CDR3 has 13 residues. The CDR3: CASRDKTGTTLTI.

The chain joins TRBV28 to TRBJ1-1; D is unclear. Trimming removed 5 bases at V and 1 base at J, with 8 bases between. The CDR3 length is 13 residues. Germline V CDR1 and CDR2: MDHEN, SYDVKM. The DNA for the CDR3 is TGTGCCAGCAGTGTAAAAGCGAACACTGAAGCTTTCTTT. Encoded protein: CASSVKANTEAFF.

The CDR3 here is CASSFGPLQGLGEQYF. The DNA for the CDR3 is TGTGCCAGCAGCTTCGGACCTTTACAGGGTTTGGGGGAGCAGTACTTC. The chain recombines TRBV5-4 with TRBJ2-7; tentative D call: TRBD1 (6 bases). V was clipped by 2 bases and J by 7 bases, with 22 bases between them. CDR1 and CDR2 (germline): SGHNT, YYREEE (reference sequence). The CDR3 length is 16 residues.

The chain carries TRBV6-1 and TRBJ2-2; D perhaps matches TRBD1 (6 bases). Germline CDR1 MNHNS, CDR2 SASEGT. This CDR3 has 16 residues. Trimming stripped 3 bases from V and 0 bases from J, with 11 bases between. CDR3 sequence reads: CASSEQGQSNTGELFF. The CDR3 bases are TGTGCCAGCAGTGAGCAGGGGCAATCGAACACCGGGGAGCTGTTTTTT.

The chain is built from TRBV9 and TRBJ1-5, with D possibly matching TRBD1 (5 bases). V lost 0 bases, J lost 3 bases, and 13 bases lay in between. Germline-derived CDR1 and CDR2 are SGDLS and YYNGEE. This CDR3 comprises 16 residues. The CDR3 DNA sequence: TGTGCCAGCAGCGTAGATGGGCAGGGTGTCAATCAGCCCCAGCATTTT. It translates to CASSVDGQGVNQPQHF.

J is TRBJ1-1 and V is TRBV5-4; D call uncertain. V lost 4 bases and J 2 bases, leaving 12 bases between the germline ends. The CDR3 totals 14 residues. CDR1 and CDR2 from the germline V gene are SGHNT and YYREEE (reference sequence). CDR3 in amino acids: CASSQIGGNTEAFF. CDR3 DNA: TGTGCCAGCAGCCAGATCGGAGGAAACACTGAAGCTTTCTTT.

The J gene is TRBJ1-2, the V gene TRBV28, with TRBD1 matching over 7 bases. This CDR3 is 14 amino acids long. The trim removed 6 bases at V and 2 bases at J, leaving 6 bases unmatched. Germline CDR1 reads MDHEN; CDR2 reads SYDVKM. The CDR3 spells CASRTGETNYGYTF. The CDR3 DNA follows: TGTGCCAGCAGAACAGGGGAAACCAACTATGGCTACACCTTC.

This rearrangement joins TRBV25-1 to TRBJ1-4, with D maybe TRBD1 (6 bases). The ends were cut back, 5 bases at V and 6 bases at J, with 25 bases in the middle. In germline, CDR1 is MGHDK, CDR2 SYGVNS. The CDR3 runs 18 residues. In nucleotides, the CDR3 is TGTGCCAGCAGTCCGCCGGCAACGGGGGGCTCGATTTATGAAAAACTGTTTTTT. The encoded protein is CASSPPATGGSIYEKLFF. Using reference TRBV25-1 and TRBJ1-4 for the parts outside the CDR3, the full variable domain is EADIYQTPRYLVIGTGKKITLECSQTMGHDKMYWYQQDPGMELHLIHYSYGVNSTEKGDLSSESTVSRIRTEHFPLTLESARPSHTSQYLCASSPPATGGSIYEKLFFGSGTQLSVL.

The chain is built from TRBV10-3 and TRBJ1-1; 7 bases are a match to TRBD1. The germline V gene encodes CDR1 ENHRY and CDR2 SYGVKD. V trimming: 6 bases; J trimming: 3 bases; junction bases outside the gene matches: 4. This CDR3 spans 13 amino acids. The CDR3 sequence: CAIRTGRDTEAFF. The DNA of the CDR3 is TGTGCCATCAGGACAGGGCGGGACACTGAAGCTTTCTTT.

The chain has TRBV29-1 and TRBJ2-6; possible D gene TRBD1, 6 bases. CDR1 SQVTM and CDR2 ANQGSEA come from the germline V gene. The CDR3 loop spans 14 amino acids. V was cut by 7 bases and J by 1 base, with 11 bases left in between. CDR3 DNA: TGCAGCGCCGAGACAGGATCTGGGGCCAACGTCCTGACTTTC. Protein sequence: CSAETGSGANVLTF.

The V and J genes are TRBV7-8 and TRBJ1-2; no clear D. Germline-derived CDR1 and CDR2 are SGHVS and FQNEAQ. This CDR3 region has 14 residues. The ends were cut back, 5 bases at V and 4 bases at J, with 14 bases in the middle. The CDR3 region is CASSPSAARYGYTF. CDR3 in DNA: TGTGCCAGCAGCCCGAGCGCGGCCCGCTATGGCTACACCTTC.

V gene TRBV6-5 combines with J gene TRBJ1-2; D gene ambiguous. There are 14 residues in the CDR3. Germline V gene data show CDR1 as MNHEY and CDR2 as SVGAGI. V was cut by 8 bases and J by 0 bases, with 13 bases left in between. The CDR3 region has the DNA TGTGCCAGCTCCCTAGCGGGCCCTAACTATGGCTACACCTTC. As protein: CASSLAGPNYGYTF.

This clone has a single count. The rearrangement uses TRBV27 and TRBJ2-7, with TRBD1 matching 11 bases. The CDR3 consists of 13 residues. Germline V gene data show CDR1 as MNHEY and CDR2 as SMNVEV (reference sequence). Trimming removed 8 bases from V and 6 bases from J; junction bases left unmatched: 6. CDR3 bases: TGTGCCAGCTGGGCAGGGACAGGGGGCGAGCAGTACTTC. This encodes CASWAGTGGEQYF.